Listed below are T cell receptor beta chains from one sample, sequenced in a study of beta chain features in type 1 diabetes. The data were produced by immunoSEQ multiplex PCR, yet TCRdb's version contains in-frame clones alone and is incomplete. The top ten hold about 0.79% of the sample, which has 15,000 or so clones, roughly three quarters seen once. The sequencing input was stem cell memory CD4+ T cells from blood. All receptors come from a man aged 25-45 years with type 1 diabetes. CDR3s include the opening cysteine and the closing phenylalanine or tryptophan. Each record gives: V gene, J gene, clone size, D gene, CDR3 DNA, CDR3 protein. A D gene is named only where the DNA matches it firmly. Where a row states a size, it is once, few, many or the class of an expanded clone; other rows omit it.

>TRBV9|TRBJ1-6|NA|TRBD1
TGTGCCAGCAGCGGGGACAGGGATTCACCCCTCCACTTT
CASSGDRDSPLHF
>TRBV7-9|TRBJ2-3|NA|TRBD2
TGTGCCAGCAGCTTAGTACTAGCGGGCACAGATACGCAGTATTTT
CASSLVLAGTDTQYF
>TRBV7-3|TRBJ2-7|NA|TRBD1
TGTGCCAGCAGCCTTAGACAGGGAAGGGACTACGAGCAGTACTTC
CASSLRQGRDYEQYF
>TRBV7-2|TRBJ2-6|NA|NA
TGTGCCAGCAGACCGACTTGGAACTCTGGGGCCAACGTCCTGACTTTC
CASRPTWNSGANVLTF
>TRBV7-9|TRBJ2-3|NA|NA
TGTGCCAGCAGACCTCAGGGGTGGGCCACAGATACGCAGTATTTT
CASRPQGWATDTQYF
>TRBV7-7|TRBJ2-1|few|TRBD2
TGTGCTAGCAGCTTAACCGGGACTAGGTTGTTCTTC
CASSLTGTRLFF
>TRBV7-9|TRBJ1-2|NA|NA
TGTGCCAGCAGCTTAGGGGGCAGGGTAAAGAAGGACTACACCTTC
CASSLGGRVKKDYTF
>TRBV11-2|TRBJ2-7|once|NA
TGTGCCAGCAGCTTTCAAGGAGCGGGCGATGGCCTGGAGCAGTACTTC
CASSFQGAGDGLEQYF
>TRBV5-1|TRBJ1-1|NA|NA
TGCGCCAGCAGCCCTTGGGGCGGGAACACTGAAGCTTTCTTT
CASSPWGGNTEAFF
>TRBV5-4|TRBJ1-2|NA|NA
TGTGCCAGCAGTCCGGACCGGGGAGGCTACACCTTC
CASSPDRGGYTF
>TRBV27|TRBJ1-2|NA|NA
TGTGCCAGCAGTTTTATCTCGGGATGGGCAGGTGAAAGCTCTAACTATGGCTACACCTTC
CASSFISGWAGESSNYGYTF
>TRBV11-2|TRBJ2-1|NA|TRBD2
TGTGCCAGCAGCTTAGGGGGCGGGGGGGTTCCACACCATGAGCAGTTCTTC
CASSLGGGGVPHHEQFF
>TRBV9|TRBJ2-7|NA|TRBD2
TGTGCCAGCAGCGAAGGTGCGGGGGGGCTGTACGAGCAGTACTTC
CASSEGAGGLYEQYF
>TRBV5-1|TRBJ2-1|NA|TRBD2
TGCGCCAGCAGCGTGACTAGCGGGGGTTCCTACAATGAGCAGTTCTTC
CASSVTSGGSYNEQFF
>TRBV11-2|TRBJ1-1|NA|NA
TGTGCCAGCAGCTTAGCGGTTTCTTCTGAAGCTTTCTTT
CASSLAVSSEAFF
>TRBV5-1|TRBJ2-2|NA|TRBD1
TGCGCCAGCAGCTTGAGCCAGGGGGCTAACACCGGGGAGCTGTTTTTT
CASSLSQGANTGELFF
>TRBV6-1|TRBJ2-1|NA|NA
TGTGCCAGCAGTGAAGCTGCGGCAGACAATGAGCAGTTCTTC
CASSEAAADNEQFF
>TRBV29-1|TRBJ2-7|NA|NA
TGCAGCGTTGATGGAGACGGGGGATCCTACGAGCAGTACTTC
CSVDGDGGSYEQYF
>TRBV5-1|TRBJ2-3|NA|TRBD1
TGCGCCAGCAGCTTACAGGGGGCTAGCACAGATACGCAGTATTTT
CASSLQGASTDTQYF
>TRBV11-2|TRBJ2-3|NA|NA
TGTGCCAGCAGCTTAAGCGATACGCAGTATTTT
CASSLSDTQYF
>TRBV29-1|TRBJ2-1|few|TRBD2
TGCAGCGTCCAGCGGGGGGCTTACAATGAGCAGTTCTTC
CSVQRGAYNEQFF
>TRBV28|TRBJ2-4|NA|NA
TGTGCCAGCAGTTTATCCTCGACAGTGACACGGTACTTC
CASSLSSTVTRYF
>TRBV4-2|TRBJ1-4|NA|TRBD1
TGTGCCAGCAGCCAAGATCCCCCGGTAGGGGACAGAGGTGAAAAACTGTTTTTT
CASSQDPPVGDRGEKLFF
>TRBV2|TRBJ1-3|once|TRBD1
TGTGCCAGCAGTGAAACCAGGGGGACTGGAAACACCATATATTTT
CASSETRGTGNTIYF
>TRBV18|TRBJ2-3|few|NA
TGTGCCAGCTCACCAAGACAGGGCACAGATACGCAGTATTTT
CASSPRQGTDTQYF
>TRBV29-1|TRBJ2-7|few|TRBD1
TGCAGCGTTGGCAACAGGGGAGTCAACGAGCAGTACTTC
CSVGNRGVNEQYF
>TRBV11-1|TRBJ1-2|NA|TRBD1
TGTGCCAGCAGCCCCCGGGACAGGGGAGACTATGGCTACACCTTC
CASSPRDRGDYGYTF
>TRBV11-2|TRBJ2-2|NA|NA
TGTGCCAGCAGCAGGACAGACCCCTCGAACACCGGGGAGCTGTTTTTT
CASSRTDPSNTGELFF
>TRBV6-6|TRBJ1-2|NA|TRBD1
TGTGCCAGCGGGAGGGGGACAGGGGATGGCTACACCTTC
CASGRGTGDGYTF
>TRBV20-1|TRBJ1-2|NA|NA
TGCAGTGCTAGGACCAGGGCGGGCTACACCTTC
CSARTRAGYTF
>TRBV19|TRBJ1-5|NA|NA
TGTGCCAGTAGTGGAGGGTATGACAATCAGCCCCAGCATTTT
CASSGGYDNQPQHF
>TRBV18|TRBJ2-7|NA|TRBD1
TGTGCCAGCTCACGTGATGGACAGGGGACCTACGAGCAGTACTTC
CASSRDGQGTYEQYF
>TRBV5-6|TRBJ2-3|NA|NA
TGTGCCAGCAGCTTTTCGGGTGCTAAGGTCGCTAGCACAGATACGCAGTATTTT
CASSFSGAKVASTDTQYF